This TCR beta chain originates from a study of shared clonotypes between healthy human individuals. With 3 bases removed from V and 5 bases from J, the gap between germline ends came to 10 bases. Germline CDR1 reads SGHTA; CDR2 reads FQGNSA. This CDR3 spans 13 amino acids. Genomic DNA from each subset was divided evenly over several immunoSEQ plates. DNA from unsorted PBMC was sequenced on ten immunoSEQ deep assay plates. TCRdb's table, derived via immunoSEQ multiplex PCR, lists solely in-frame clones and lacks some. The repertoire holds approximately 460,000 clones, with 75% to 80% as singletons. About this clone itself: The target antigen is unknown.

The donor cohort consisted entirely of Caucasian adults residing in Nashville, Tennessee. Study-wide findings and caveats: Apart from blood, nothing was sampled; tissue repertoires likely differ.

The chain combines TRBV7-2 with TRBJ2-5, with D possibly being TRBD1 (5 bases). This sequence was found in a woman between 35 and 50 years old in good health. Some clones in this sample may be carry-over from other donors' samples. The specimen sequenced was PBMCs. The CDR3 DNA reads TGTGCCAGCAGCTTTACAGGCAGGGAGACCCAGTACTTC. Translating gives CASSFTGRETQYF.